Shown below are 7 T cell receptor beta chains from a single sample sequenced in a study of cytomegalovirus exposure and HLA in healthy donors. The PCR was carried out with 60 Vbeta primers and 13 Jbeta primers. Data came from immunoSEQ multiplex PCR; TCRdb stores just in-frame clones and leaves some out. The data show 59,000 or so clones, with 65% to 80% seen just once and roughly 7.1% held by the top ten. The specimen was PBMCs. Receptors originate from a man aged 25-45 years in good health and CMV-seropositive.

V usage is TRBV4-1 and J usage is TRBJ2-1, with D unclear. Per germline, CDR1 MGHRA and CDR2 YSYEKL. V lost 1 base and J 0 bases, leaving 10 bases between the germline ends. CDR3 length: 16 residues. This CDR3 reads CASSQVDLVSYNEQFF. The CDR3 bases are TGCGCCAGCAGCCAAGTCGACCTAGTCTCCTACAATGAGCAGTTCTTC.

This clone was observed a handful of times. The J gene is TRBJ1-2, the V gene TRBV6-5; 8 bases align to TRBD1. Trimming took 5 bases from V and 6 from J; bases not matched to a gene: 5. This CDR3 comprises 13 residues. CDR1 is MNHEY, CDR2 SVGAGI, per germline. The CDR3 DNA reads as TGTGCCAGCAGTCTCGGACAGGGTGATGGCTACACCTTC. Residues: CASSLGQGDGYTF.

This clone was picked up a small number of times. The J gene is TRBJ1-2, the V gene TRBV4-3, with TRBD1 matching over 8 bases. The CDR3 has 16 amino acids. J gave up 6 bases and V 4 bases, and 13 bases lay outside the gene matches. The germline V gene has CDR1 LGHNA and CDR2 YSLEER. In DNA, the CDR3 is TGCGCCAGCAGCCCTACCCTCGGACAGGGTGGTAATGGCTACACCTTC. The encoded protein is CASSPTLGQGGNGYTF.

The V and J genes are TRBV7-9 and TRBJ2-2; D call uncertain. Germline V gene lookup returns CDR1 SEHNR and CDR2 FQNEAQ (reference sequence). This CDR3 comprises 12 residues. Trimming left V 5 bases short and J 5 bases short, with 6 bases between. Here the CDR3 reads CASSPRTGELFF. CDR3 coding DNA: TGTGCCAGCAGCCCGAGGACCGGGGAGCTGTTTTTT.

This chain uses TRBV29-1 with TRBJ1-5, with D possibly matching TRBD1 (6 bases). This CDR3 has 12 amino acids. Looked up from germline, CDR1 is SQVTM and CDR2 is ANQGSEA. CDR3 DNA: TGCAGTGCTTCAGGGGCAGGACAGCCCCAGCATTTT. Protein product: CSASGAGQPQHF.

J is TRBJ2-7 and V is TRBV5-4, with 8 bases identical to TRBD1. V was clipped by 4 bases and J by 3 bases; unmatched bases: 12. Germline V gives CDR1 SGHNT, CDR2 YYREEE (reference sequence). CDR3 length equals 16 residues. CDR3 protein: CASSHGQGWENYEQYF. In DNA form, the CDR3 reads TGTGCCAGCAGCCACGGACAGGGATGGGAGAACTACGAGCAGTACTTC.

The chain is built from TRBV5-4 and TRBJ1-2; 7 bases agree with TRBD1. The CDR3 length is 14 residues. Germline CDR1 SGHNT, CDR2 YYREEE (reference sequence). The ends lost 3 bases at V and 8 bases at J; junction bases unmatched: 10. CDR3 DNA sequence: TGTGCCAGCAGCTCCCAGACAGGGCAAGGCGGCTACACCTTC. Translating gives CASSSQTGQGGYTF.